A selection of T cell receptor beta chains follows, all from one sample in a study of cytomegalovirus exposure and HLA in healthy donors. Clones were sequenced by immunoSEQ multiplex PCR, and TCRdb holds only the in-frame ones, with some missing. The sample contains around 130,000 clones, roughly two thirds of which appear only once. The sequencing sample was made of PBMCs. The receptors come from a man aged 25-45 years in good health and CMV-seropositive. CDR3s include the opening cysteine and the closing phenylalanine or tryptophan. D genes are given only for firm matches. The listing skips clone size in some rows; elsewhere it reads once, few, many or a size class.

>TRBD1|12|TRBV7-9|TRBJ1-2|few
TGTTCCAGCGGGACAGGGTCATATGGCTACACCTTC
CSSGTGSYGYTF
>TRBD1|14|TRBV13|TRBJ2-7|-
TGTGCCAGCAGCCCACCGGGACAGGGGCACGAGCAGTACTTC
CASSPPGQGHEQYF
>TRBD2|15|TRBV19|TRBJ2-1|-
TGTGCCAGTAAGTTCCAGGGAGGGGATGTAGGTGAGCAGTTCTTC
CASKFQGGDVGEQFF
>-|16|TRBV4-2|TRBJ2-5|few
TGTGCCAGCAGCCCGGAGGGCGGTATGTGGAAAGAGACCCAGTACTTC
CASSPEGGMWKETQYF
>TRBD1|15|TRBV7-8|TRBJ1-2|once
TGTGCCAGCAGCTTCAGACCTGGGACAGACTATGGCTACACCTTC
CASSFRPGTDYGYTF
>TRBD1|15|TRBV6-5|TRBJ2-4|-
TGTGCCAGCAGTTACATGGGCAGGGGGTCGGGCATTCAGTACTTC
CASSYMGRGSGIQYF
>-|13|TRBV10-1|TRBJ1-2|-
TGCGCCAGCAGTGAGGCAGGCTCGTATGGCTACACCTTC
CASSEAGSYGYTF
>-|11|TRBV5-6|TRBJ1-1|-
TGTGCCAGCAGCTGGGGGCTTGAAGCTTTCTTT
CASSWGLEAFF
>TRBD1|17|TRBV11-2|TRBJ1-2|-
TGTGCCAGCAGCTTCAGAACAGGGGGTTCAGGAGGGAATGGCTACACCTTC
CASSFRTGGSGGNGYTF
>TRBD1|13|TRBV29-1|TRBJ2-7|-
TGCAGCGCTCGGACAGGCAGAGGCTACGAGCAGTACTTC
CSARTGRGYEQYF
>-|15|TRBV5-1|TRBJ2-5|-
TGCGCCAGCAGCTCGGAAGGGGGAGTAGGAGAGACCCAGTACTTC
CASSSEGGVGETQYF
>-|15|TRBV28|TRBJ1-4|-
TGTGCCAGCAGTTTCCGGCCAGCGATCGGTGAAAAACTGTTTTTT
CASSFRPAIGEKLFF
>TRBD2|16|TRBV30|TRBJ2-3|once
TGTGCCTGGAGTGTAGGGTGGGAGGGTCCGATAGATACGCAGTATTTT
CAWSVGWEGPIDTQYF
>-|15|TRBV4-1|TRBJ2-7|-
TGCGCCAGCAGCCTCTATGGAGGCTCGGCCTACGAGCAGTACTTC
CASSLYGGSAYEQYF
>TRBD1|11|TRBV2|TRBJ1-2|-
TGTGCCGGCGGACAGGGGGTTGGCTACACCTTC
CAGGQGVGYTF
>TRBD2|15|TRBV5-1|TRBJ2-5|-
TGCGCCAGCAGCTTGTTGCCGGGAGGATGGGAGACCCAGTACTTC
CASSLLPGGWETQYF
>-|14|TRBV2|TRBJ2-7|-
TGTGCCAGCAGCCCACAAATCAGGGTCTACGAGCAGTACTTC
CASSPQIRVYEQYF
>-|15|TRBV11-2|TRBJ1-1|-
TGTGCCAGCAGCGTAGGGAGCCTTGTTTTCACTGAAGCTTTCTTT
CASSVGSLVFTEAFF
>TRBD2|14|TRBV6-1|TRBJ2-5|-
TGTGCCAGCAGGGTAGCGGGAGTGGGAGAGACCCAGTACTTC
CASRVAGVGETQYF
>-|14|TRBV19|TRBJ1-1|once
TGTGCCAGTAGTATGTTCAGTGGAGGGTCTCCAGCTTTCTTT
CASSMFSGGSPAFF
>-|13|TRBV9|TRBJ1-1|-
TGTGCCAGCAGCGTAGAATCAGGGCCTGAAGCTTTCTTT
CASSVESGPEAFF
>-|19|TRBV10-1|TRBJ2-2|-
TGCGCCAGCAGTGGGTTAGTGGTACGAGCTCATCCGAACACCGGGGAGCTGTTTTTT
CASSGLVVRAHPNTGELFF
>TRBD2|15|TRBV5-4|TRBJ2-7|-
TGTGCCAGCAGCTTGGGCAGCAGACTAGCGTACGAGCAGTACTTC
CASSLGSRLAYEQYF
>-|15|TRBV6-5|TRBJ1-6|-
TGTGCCAGCAGTTGGTTTTTGGCAGGGAATTCACCCCTCCACTTT
CASSWFLAGNSPLHF
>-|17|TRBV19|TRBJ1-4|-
TGTGCCAGTAGTATCGGTGGTCAGGGCGGCTCTCGTGAAAAACTGTTTTTT
CASSIGGQGGSREKLFF
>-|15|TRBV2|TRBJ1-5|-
TGTGCCAGCAGTCAAGAACAGGGATTCAATCAGCCCCAGCATTTT
CASSQEQGFNQPQHF
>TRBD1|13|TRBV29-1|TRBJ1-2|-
TGCAGCGTTGAAACGGCAGGGGGCTATGGCTACACCTTC
CSVETAGGYGYTF
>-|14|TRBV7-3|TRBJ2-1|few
TGTGCCAGCAGCTTAATTGGTAGTGTAAATGAGCAGTTCTTC
CASSLIGSVNEQFF
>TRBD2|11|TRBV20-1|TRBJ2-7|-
TGCAGCCCACTAGCGCGTTACGAGCAGTACTTC
CSPLARYEQYF
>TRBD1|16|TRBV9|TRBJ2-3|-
TGTGCCAGCAGCTTAGGGACAGGGGGCTTAACAGATACGCAGTATTTT
CASSLGTGGLTDTQYF
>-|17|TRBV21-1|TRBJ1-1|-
TGTGCCAGCAGCAAAGTCCCCCGGGTAGGGGAAAACACTGAAGCTTTCTTT
CASSKVPRVGENTEAFF
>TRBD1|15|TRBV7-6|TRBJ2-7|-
TGTGCCAGCAGCGACCCCGAGACAGGGGGGTCCGAGCAGTACTTC
CASSDPETGGSEQYF
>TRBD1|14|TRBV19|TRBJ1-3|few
TGTGCCAGTGACGACAGGGGGCGAGGAAACACCATATATTTT
CASDDRGRGNTIYF
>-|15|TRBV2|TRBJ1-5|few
TGTGCCAGCATGGAGGGCGGGGGAAGCAATCAGCCCCAGCATTTT
CASMEGGGSNQPQHF
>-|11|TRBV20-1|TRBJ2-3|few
TGCAGTCCCCCCCGGGGGAATACGCAGTATTTT
CSPPRGNTQYF
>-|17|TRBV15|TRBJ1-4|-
TGTGCCACCAGCAGAGAGTCGTTCGGGAATACTAATGAAAAACTGTTTTTT
CATSRESFGNTNEKLFF
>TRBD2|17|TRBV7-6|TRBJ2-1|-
TGTGCCAGCAGCTTCTCCTACATAGCGGGAGGGAGTAGTGAGCAGTTCTTC
CASSFSYIAGGSSEQFF
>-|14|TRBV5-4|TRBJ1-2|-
TGTGCCAGCAGAAGGGAGTTGGATTACTATGGCTACACCTTC
CASRRELDYYGYTF
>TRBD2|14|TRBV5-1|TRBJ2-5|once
TGCGCCAGCAGCTTAGCGGGAGAAGGAAAGACCCAGTACTTC
CASSLAGEGKTQYF
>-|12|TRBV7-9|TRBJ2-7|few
TGTGCCAGCAGCGGGACAAGATACGAGCAGTACTTC
CASSGTRYEQYF
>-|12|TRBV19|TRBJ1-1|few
TGTGCCAGTAGGGTTGGAGGGACTGAAGCTTTCTTT
CASRVGGTEAFF
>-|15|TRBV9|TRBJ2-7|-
TGTGCCAGCAGCGCTTCCGGGATCCCGGTAGGGGAGCAGTACTTC
CASSASGIPVGEQYF
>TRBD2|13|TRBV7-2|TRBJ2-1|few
TGTGCCAGCAGCCCCCGGACTAGAAATGAGCAGTTCTTC
CASSPRTRNEQFF
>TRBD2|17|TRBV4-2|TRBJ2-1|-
TGTGCCAGCAGCCTCCGACTAGCGGGAGACTTTGTAGATGAGCAGTTCTTC
CASSLRLAGDFVDEQFF
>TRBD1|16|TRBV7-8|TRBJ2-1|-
TGTGCCAGCAGCCTTCTCTCCGGGACAGGGTACAATGAGCAGTTCTTC
CASSLLSGTGYNEQFF
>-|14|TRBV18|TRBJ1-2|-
TGTGCCAGCTCACCCGGCGGGGGGGACTATGGCTACACCTTC
CASSPGGGDYGYTF
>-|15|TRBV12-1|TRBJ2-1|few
TGTGCCAGCAGCGATTTCTTAAATTCGGGGAATGAGCAGTTCTTC
CASSDFLNSGNEQFF
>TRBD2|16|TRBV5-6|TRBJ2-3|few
TGTGCCAGCAGCTTTCGATTGGGACTAGGCACAGATACGCAGTATTTT
CASSFRLGLGTDTQYF
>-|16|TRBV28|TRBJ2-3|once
TGTGCCAGCAGTGATGTGGGGCGGGGTAGCACAGATACGCAGTATTTT
CASSDVGRGSTDTQYF
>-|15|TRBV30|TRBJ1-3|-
TGTGCCTGGAGTCGTCTAGGGAGCTCTGGAAACACCATATATTTT
CAWSRLGSSGNTIYF
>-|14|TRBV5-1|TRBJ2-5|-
TGCGCCAGCAGCTTGCTGAGACAGCAAGAGACCCAGTACTTC
CASSLLRQQETQYF
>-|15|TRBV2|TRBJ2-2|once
TGTGCCAGCAGACCGACAGAGACGAACACCGGGGAGCTGTTTTTT
CASRPTETNTGELFF
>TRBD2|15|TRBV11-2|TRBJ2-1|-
TGTGCCAGCAGCCGCGGGGGAGCGCGTAACAATGAGCAGTTCTTC
CASSRGGARNNEQFF